This TCR beta chain was found in a study of blood T cell repertoires in COVID-19. Study in general: The United States, Italy and Spain were the sources of the acute and convalescent COVID-19 samples.

The table lists this clone with a few counts. At the DNA level, this CDR3 is encoded by other sequences in the same sample as well. Per the germline V gene, CDR1 is LNHDA and CDR2 is SQIVND (reference sequence). The CDR3 runs to 15 residues. V was pared by 6 bases and J by 0 bases, with 12 bases between. In the original processing: The assay estimated nucleated cells by amplifying reference gene primers. The data were produced by immunoSEQ multiplex PCR, yet TCRdb's version contains in-frame clones alone and is incomplete. V and J calls and clone size are as listed in that table; D and trimming were resolved from the DNA. Of approximately 130,000 clones listed, around nine tenths are singletons.

The sample taken for sequencing was peripheral blood. The receptor's source is a woman aged 50 to 60 with acute or convalescent COVID-19. The rearrangement joins TRBV19 to TRBJ1-3; D might be TRBD1 (5 bases). The CDR3 protein is CASSFGGNSGNTIYF. DNA of the CDR3: TGTGCCAGTAGCTTCGGGGGTAACTCTGGAAACACCATATATTTT.